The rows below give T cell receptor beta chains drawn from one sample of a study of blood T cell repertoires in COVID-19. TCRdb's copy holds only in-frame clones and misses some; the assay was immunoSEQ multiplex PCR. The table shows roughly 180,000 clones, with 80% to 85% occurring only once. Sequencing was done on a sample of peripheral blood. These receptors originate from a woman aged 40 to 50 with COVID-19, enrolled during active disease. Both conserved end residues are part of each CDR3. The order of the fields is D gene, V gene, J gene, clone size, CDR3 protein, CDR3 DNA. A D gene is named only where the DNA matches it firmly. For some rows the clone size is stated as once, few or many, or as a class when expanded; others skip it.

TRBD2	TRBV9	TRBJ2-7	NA	CASSAPGLVGGEQYF	TGTGCCAGCAGCGCCCCGGGACTAGTGGGGGGGGAGCAGTACTTC
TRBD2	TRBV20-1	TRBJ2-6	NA	CSAGGGTTGANVLTF	TGCAGTGCTGGTGGGGGGACTACTGGGGCCAACGTCCTGACTTTC
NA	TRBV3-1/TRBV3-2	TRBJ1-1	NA	CASRPASGMAEAFF	TGTGCCAGCAGGCCAGCGTCAGGGATGGCTGAAGCTTTCTTT
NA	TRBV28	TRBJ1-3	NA	CASSFPGGTIYF	TGTGCCAGCAGTTTTCCGGGAGGCACCATATATTTT
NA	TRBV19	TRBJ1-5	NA	CASSVGHPSNQPQHF	TGTGCCAGTAGTGTCGGACACCCTAGCAATCAGCCCCAGCATTTT
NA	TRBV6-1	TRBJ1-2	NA	CASSENARAWGYTF	TGTGCCAGCAGTGAAAATGCGAGGGCTTGGGGCTACACCTTC
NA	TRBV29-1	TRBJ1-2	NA	CSVDFGGYGYTF	TGCAGCGTTGATTTCGGGGGTTATGGCTACACCTTC
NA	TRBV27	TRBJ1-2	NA	CASSREGLNYGYTF	TGTGCCAGCAGTCGGGAAGGGCTTAACTATGGCTACACCTTC
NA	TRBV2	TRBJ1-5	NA	CASSRQDNSNQPQHF	TGTGCCAGCAGTAGACAGGATAATAGCAATCAGCCCCAGCATTTT
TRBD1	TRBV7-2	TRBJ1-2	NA	CASRQQGVNGYTF	TGTGCCAGCAGACAACAGGGGGTGAATGGCTACACCTTC
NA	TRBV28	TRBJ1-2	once	CASSTTMARYYGYTF	TGTGCCAGCTCAACGACAATGGCCAGATACTATGGCTACACCTTC
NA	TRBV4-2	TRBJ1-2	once	CASSQGVAGWGYTF	TGTGCCAGCAGCCAAGGGGTCGCGGGTTGGGGCTACACCTTC
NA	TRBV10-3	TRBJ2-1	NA	CAIMSALSSYNEQFF	TGTGCCATCATGAGCGCCCTCAGCTCCTACAATGAGCAGTTCTTC
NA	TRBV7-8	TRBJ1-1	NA	CASSLNRADTEAFF	TGTGCCAGCAGCTTAAACAGGGCGGACACTGAAGCTTTCTTT
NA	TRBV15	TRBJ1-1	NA	CATSQGNMNTEAFF	TGTGCCACCAGCCAGGGGAACATGAACACTGAAGCTTTCTTT
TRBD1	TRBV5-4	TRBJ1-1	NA	CASSLGTVLNTEAFF	TGTGCCAGCAGCTTAGGGACAGTCTTGAACACTGAAGCTTTCTTT
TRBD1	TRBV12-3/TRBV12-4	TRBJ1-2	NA	CASRTGGVNGYTF	TGTGCCAGCAGAACAGGGGGCGTAAATGGCTACACCTTC
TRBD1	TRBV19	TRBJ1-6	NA	CASSILQGANNSPLHF	TGTGCCAGTAGTATCCTCCAGGGGGCGAATAATTCACCCCTCCACTTT
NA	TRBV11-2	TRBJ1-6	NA	CASSLQTNLPNSPLHF	TGTGCCAGCAGCTTACAGACAAACCTCCCTAATTCACCCCTCCACTTT
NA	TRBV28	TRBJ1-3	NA	CASSPHQGGISGNTIYF	TGTGCCAGCAGCCCCCATCAGGGAGGCATCTCTGGAAACACCATATATTTT
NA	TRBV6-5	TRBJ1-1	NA	CASRPTGRAEAFF	TGTGCCAGCAGACCGACAGGAAGGGCTGAAGCTTTCTTT
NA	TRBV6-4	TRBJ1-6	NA	CASSLGAANNSPLHF	TGTGCCAGCTCTTTAGGAGCAGCCAATAATTCACCCCTCCACTTT
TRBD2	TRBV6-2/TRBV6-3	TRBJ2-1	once	CASSLISGWREQFF	TGTGCCAGCAGTCTGATTAGCGGGTGGCGCGAGCAGTTCTTC
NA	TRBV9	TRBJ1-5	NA	CASSLAGAGQPQHF	TGTGCCAGCAGCCTAGCAGGGGCAGGACAGCCCCAGCATTTT
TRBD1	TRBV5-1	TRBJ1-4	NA	CASSLAGQGNEKLFF	TGCGCCAGCAGCTTGGCGGGACAGGGTAATGAAAAACTGTTTTTT
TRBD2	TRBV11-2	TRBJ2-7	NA	CASSSTLAGVDYEQYF	TGTGCCAGCAGCTCCACACTAGCGGGAGTTGACTACGAGCAGTACTTC
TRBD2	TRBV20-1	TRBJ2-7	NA	CSASGGGDSYEQYF	TGCAGTGCTAGTGGCGGGGGGGATTCCTACGAGCAGTACTTC
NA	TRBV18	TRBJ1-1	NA	CASSQGAGTEAFF	TGTGCCAGCTCACAGGGTGCGGGCACTGAAGCTTTCTTT
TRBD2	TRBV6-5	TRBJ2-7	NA	CASRESGRASYEQYF	TGTGCCAGCAGGGAGAGCGGGAGAGCCTCCTACGAGCAGTACTTC
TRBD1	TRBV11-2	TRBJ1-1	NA	CASSSGQGAFF	TGTGCCAGCAGCTCGGGACAGGGGGCTTTCTTT
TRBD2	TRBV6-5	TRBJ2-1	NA	CASSYTAGEGNEQFF	TGTGCCAGCAGTTACACGGCGGGAGAGGGGAATGAGCAGTTCTTC